This TCR beta chain derives from a study of control samples from healthy donors and cancer patients. Concerning this clone itself: Other nucleotide sequences in the sample specify the same CDR3.

This CDR3 contains 14 residues. Germline values: CDR1 LNHDA, CDR2 SQIVND (reference sequence). V was shortened by 3 bases and J by 1 base, with 9 bases between the two germline ends. This table comes from immunoSEQ multiplex PCR, and its TCRdb copy is limited to in-frame clones, with some not included. The data show 98,000 or so clones, approximately 82% seen once. The sequence was collected from a man between 18 and 29 years old in good health. Material: blood. The chain joins TRBV19 to TRBJ1-1; no clear D. CDR3 amino acids: CASSIGATNTEAFF. CDR3 nucleotides: TGTGCCAGTAGTATTGGAGCTACGAACACTGAAGCTTTCTTT.